Each of the 17 T cell receptor beta chains below was sequenced from the same sample in a study of T cell repertoires in cytomegalovirus infection. Their target antigens are unknown. TCRdb ran MiXCR on the reads and lists one entry per CDR3 protein. Of some 590,000 distinct CDR3 sequences listed, 40% are singletons. This specimen was cultured PBMCs, taken from culture after CMV antigen stimulation. These receptors originate from a human donor in good health (CMV status not recorded). Some clones in this sample may be carry-over from other donors' samples.

The CDR3 nucleotides are TGTGCCAGCAGTTTATGGGCAGGGCTGGACACTGAAGCTTTCTTT. Protein product: CASSLWAGLDTEAFF. This chain joins TRBV28 and TRBJ1-1; D is perhaps TRBD1 (5 bases). This CDR3 has 15 residues. The germline V gene encodes CDR1 MDHEN and CDR2 SYDVKM. V was cut by 0 bases and J by 3 bases, with 11 bases left in between.

V usage is TRBV27 and J usage is TRBJ1-6; 7 bases align to TRBD1. Germline values: CDR1 MNHEY, CDR2 SMNVEV (reference sequence). The J segment lost 7 bases and the V segment lost 6 bases, leaving 12 bases of the junction unmatched. The length of the CDR3 is 16 residues. The CDR3 loop reads CASSSQGGAVNSPLHF. CDR3 nucleotide sequence: TGTGCCAGCAGCTCCCAGGGGGGGGCAGTGAATTCACCCCTCCACTTT.

This clonotype was counted only a few times. The rearrangement uses TRBV7-9 and TRBJ2-3; TRBD1 aligns across 8 bases. The CDR3 has 15 amino acids. The germline gives CDR1 SEHNR, CDR2 FQNEAQ (reference sequence). The V and J ends lost 5 bases and 7 bases, in that order; junction bases with no gene match: 11. CDR3 coding DNA: TGTGCCAGCAGCGCCCGGACAGGGAAGGCAAATACGCAGTATTTT. Translation gives CASSARTGKANTQYF.

This CDR3 is CASSWASTGELFF. The CDR3 coding sequence is TGTGCCAGCAGTTGGGCGAGCACCGGGGAGCTGTTTTTT. The rearrangement uses TRBV7-9 and TRBJ2-2; D remains unclear. Deletions cut 6 bases from V and 4 bases from J, with 9 bases between. The CDR3 contains 13 residues. CDR1 SEHNR and CDR2 FQNEAQ come from the germline V gene (reference sequence).

This clonotype was detected only a few times. The rearrangement joins TRBV7-2 to TRBJ1-5, with TRBD1 as a possible D gene (5 bases). Looked up from germline, CDR1 is SGHTA and CDR2 is FQGNSA. The ends were cut back, 1 base at V and 0 bases at J, with 13 bases in the middle. The CDR3 runs to 17 residues. CDR3 protein: CASSLVSGPYSNQPQHF. CDR3 DNA sequence: TGTGCCAGCAGCTTAGTGTCGGGGCCCTATAGCAATCAGCCCCAGCATTTT.

The V and J genes are TRBV7-9 and TRBJ2-7, with TRBD2 matching 10 bases. After removal of 5 bases from V and 0 bases from J, the junction contained 4 bases not matched to a gene. In germline, CDR1 is SEHNR, CDR2 FQNEAQ (reference sequence). This CDR3 contains 15 residues. The CDR3 loop is CASSPPSGSSYEQYF. The CDR3 bases are TGTGCCAGCAGCCCACCTAGCGGGAGCTCCTACGAGCAGTACTTC.

This rearrangement joins TRBV10-2 to TRBJ2-5; 10 positions match TRBD2. V gave up 7 bases and J gave up 0 bases; unmatched junction bases: 8. The CDR3 has 16 amino acids. Germline CDR1 is WSHSY and CDR2 is SAAADI. The CDR3 region is CASTERTSGNQETQYF. The CDR3 nucleotides read TGCGCCAGCACCGAAAGGACTAGCGGCAACCAAGAGACCCAGTACTTC.

This chain joins TRBV5-1 and TRBJ1-2; D unclear. CDR3 length equals 17 residues. V was pared by 4 bases and J by 4 bases, with 23 bases between. The germline V gene has CDR1 SGHRS and CDR2 YFSETQ. DNA of the CDR3: TGCGCCAGCAGCATCACCGCCTCGGCGGCATACCTCTATGGCTACACCTTC. Amino acids: CASSITASAAYLYGYTF.

This sequence joins TRBV5-1 and TRBJ1-1; D remains unclear. Germline V gene data show CDR1 as SGHRS and CDR2 as YFSETQ. V was cut by 1 base and J by 1 base, with 8 bases left in between. The CDR3 has 14 residues. CDR3 sequence reads: CASSLRSPNTEAFF. The DNA for the CDR3 is TGCGCCAGCAGCTTGCGGAGCCCGAACACTGAAGCTTTCTTT.

This clonotype was found once. This sequence joins TRBV20-1 and TRBJ1-1; tentatively, D is TRBD1 (5 bases). V was cut by 6 bases and J by 1 base, with 12 bases left in between. Germline CDR1 and CDR2: DFQATT and SNEGSKA (reference sequence). CDR3 length: 13 residues. CDR3 loop: CSAPDSSNTEAFF. CDR3 nucleotide sequence: TGCAGTGCACCCGACAGCTCGAACACTGAAGCTTTCTTT.

Ten or more counts support this clonotype. V and J are TRBV7-2 and TRBJ2-5; D possibly corresponds to TRBD2 (6 bases). In germline, CDR1 is SGHTA, CDR2 FQGNSA. CDR3 length: 14 amino acids. Trimming removed 3 bases at V and 2 bases at J, with 10 bases between. DNA for the CDR3: TGTGCCAGCAGCTTTCGGGGGTTACAAGAGACCCAGTACTTC. Its protein is CASSFRGLQETQYF.

This sequence joins TRBV12-3 or TRBV12-4 and TRBJ1-2; maybe TRBD1 (6 bases). This CDR3 region has 12 residues. The V and J ends lost 5 bases and 3 bases respectively, with 7 bases between them. The CDR3 sequence is CASSPGDYGYTF. The CDR3 DNA reads TGTGCCAGCAGTCCAGGGGACTATGGCTACACCTTC.

The chain recombines TRBV2 with TRBJ2-5; 8 bases agree with TRBD1. Germline loops: CDR1 SNHLY, CDR2 FYNNEI. CDR3 length: 14 amino acids. V shed 7 bases and J 4 bases; nucleotides not matched to a gene: 8. The CDR3 loop reads CASTFQGAPETQYF. The CDR3 bases are TGTGCCAGCACCTTTCAGGGGGCTCCAGAGACCCAGTACTTC. The entire variable domain, with the rest obtained from reference TRBV2 and TRBJ2-5, is as follows: EPEVTQTPSHQVTQMGQEVILRCVPISNHLYFYWYRQILGQKVEFLVSFYNNEISEKSEIFDDQFSVERPDGSNFTLKIRSTKLEDSAMYFCASTFQGAPETQYFGPGTRLLVL.

V usage is TRBV15 and J usage is TRBJ2-7; unclear D gene. V was pared by 1 base and J by 11 bases, with 15 bases between. The CDR3 has 13 residues. CDR1 LNHNV and CDR2 YYDKDF come from the germline V gene (reference sequence). CDR3 nucleotide sequence: TGTGCCACCAGCAGAGTCCCGGACGCGGCGAAGTACTTC. Protein product: CATSRVPDAAKYF.

This clonotype was picked up a small number of times. This sequence joins TRBV3-1 and TRBJ1-6, with D possibly being TRBD1 (5 bases). This CDR3 has 15 amino acids. Germline-derived CDR1 and CDR2 are LGHDT and YNNKEL (reference sequence). V lost 5 bases to trimming and J lost 9 bases, with 17 bases between them. Here the CDR3 reads CASSFGVIRGSPLHF. The CDR3 bases are TGTGCCAGCAGCTTCGGAGTTATTAGGGGTTCACCCCTCCACTTT.

The sample holds a few counts of this clonotype. The chain employs TRBV7-2 and TRBJ2-2, with a tentative D call TRBD2 (6 bases). Per the germline V gene, CDR1 is SGHTA and CDR2 is FQGNSA. CDR3 length: 16 residues. V lost 4 bases, J lost 7 bases, and 19 bases lay in between. CDR3 sequence reads: CASSSGTFLMGGELFF. CDR3 DNA sequence: TGTGCCAGCAGCTCTGGGACTTTTTTAATGGGCGGGGAGCTGTTTTTT.

The V gene is TRBV2, the J gene TRBJ1-6; possible D gene TRBD1, 5 bases. This CDR3 region has 13 residues. The V end lost 4 bases, the J end lost 6 bases, and 7 bases lay between the germline ends. Germline lookup yields CDR1 SNHLY and CDR2 FYNNEI. CDR3 coding DNA: TGTGCCAGCAGTGTCCAGGGTAATTCACCCCTCCACTTT. Protein: CASSVQGNSPLHF.